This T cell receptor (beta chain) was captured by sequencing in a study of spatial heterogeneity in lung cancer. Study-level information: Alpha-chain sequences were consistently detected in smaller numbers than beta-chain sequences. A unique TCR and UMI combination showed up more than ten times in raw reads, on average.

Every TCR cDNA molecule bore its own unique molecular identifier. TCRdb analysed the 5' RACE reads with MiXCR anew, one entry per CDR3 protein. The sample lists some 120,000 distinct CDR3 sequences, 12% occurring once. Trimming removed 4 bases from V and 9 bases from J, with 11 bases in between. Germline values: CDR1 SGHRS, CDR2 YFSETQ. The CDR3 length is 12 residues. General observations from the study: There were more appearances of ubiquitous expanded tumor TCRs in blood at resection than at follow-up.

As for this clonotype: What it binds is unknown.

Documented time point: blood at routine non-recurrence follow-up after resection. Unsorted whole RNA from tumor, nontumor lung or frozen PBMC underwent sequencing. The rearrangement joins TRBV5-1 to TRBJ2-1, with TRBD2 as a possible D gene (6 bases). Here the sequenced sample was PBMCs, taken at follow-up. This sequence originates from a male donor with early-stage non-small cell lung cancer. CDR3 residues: CASSEGGAEQFF. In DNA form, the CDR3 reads TGCGCCAGCAGCGAAGGAGGGGCTGAGCAGTTCTTC.